This T cell receptor (beta chain) is drawn from a study of graft-versus-host responses after intestinal transplantation (dated by TCRdb to the early 2020s). Describing the broader study: Recipients received multivisceral, liver-intestinal, or isolated intestinal transplants. Anti-thymocyte globulin induction was given to all recipients, followed by maintenance tacrolimus and steroids for approximately three years. Graft-versus-host and host-versus-graft alloreactive T cell clones were tracked in the graft, circulation and bone marrow after intestinal transplantation using bulk TCR-beta CDR3 sequencing. Alloreactive clones were identified by sequencing pre-transplant mixed lymphocyte reaction products and comparing them with unstimulated pre-transplant donor and recipient T cells. Of the 20 to 25 intestinal transplant recipients enrolled in the cohort, one of whom was a retransplant, a few patients without pretransplant specimens were excluded. A peak of at least 4% donor T cells among recipient peripheral blood mononuclear cells was the definition used for donor T cell macrochimerism. Instead of going to the commercial service, samples from a few later patients were sequenced in-house on an Illumina MiSeq and processed with MiXCR.

The CDR3, cysteine through phenylalanine, is 15 amino acids long. The entry retains the CDR3 DNA only, 45 bases that are in frame from base 1. In the germline V gene, CDR1 corresponds to SGHRS and CDR2 to YFSETQ. Ends trimmed: V by 4 bases, J by 5 bases; bases unmatched to a gene: 12. Library generation was performed with the immunoSEQ multiplex PCR assay. For most patients, genomic DNA was isolated with the Qiagen DNeasy Blood and Tissue Kit and shipped frozen to Adaptive Biotechnologies for TCR sequencing. For most patients, high-throughput TCR-beta CDR3 sequencing of genomic DNA was performed by Adaptive Biotechnologies. Regarding the original processing steps: Adaptive's ImmunoSEQ software was the source of the TCR sequencing data for 18 patients, while three other patients were processed with MiXCR and VDJtools. CD4 versus CD8 sorting errors were corrected by removing sequences found in both subsets at a frequency ratio below 5:1. CDR3 nucleotide sequences shared between donor and recipient were removed because the origin of such sequences could not be assigned. At least 2-fold expansion over unstimulated cells and a minimum CFSE-low frequency of 0.002% (template counts) or 0.001% (read counts) were required for clones to be classified as alloreactive. Clones were considered mappable if detected in sequenced pre-transplant spleen, lymph node, or MLR CFSE-low populations of the donor or recipient. The cumulative frequency of alloreactive clones was calculated as a percentage of all sequences, weighted by copy number. Here the immuneACCESS table is served through TCRdb, limited to in-frame sequences with V and J called. Missing clones are a known gap in these copies; in checked studies unresolved V genes cover under half, and the rest lacks a known reason. The V and J calls and the clone size are those of that table, but D and trimming were determined from the DNA. This sample holds approximately 93,000 clones; 80% to 95% were observed only once. Jointly, the top ten make up approximately 0.07% of the sample.

This sample's time point label indicates: cells obtained before transplantation from donor or recipient. CD3+CD4+ and CD3+CD8+ populations were FACS-sorted from unstimulated pre-transplant donor and recipient cells taken from spleen or lymph nodes. The full study reports these points: In the allografts of patients with donor T cell macrochimerism, GvH to HvG T cell clonal ratios were high. The conclusions were limited by the relatively low number and heterogeneity of the intestinal transplant patients. Early after transplant, peak levels of circulating GvH clones were associated with declines in HvG clones. GvH clones were found in recipient bone marrow, and some of the GvH clones appeared earlier in ileal mucosa or blood, which is consistent with an intestinal mucosal origin.

A note on this clone: Its antigen is unknown. No much larger clone is present one base from it, and per-base qualities are unavailable.

This chain is built from TRBV5-1 and TRBJ2-7; 7 middle bases align to TRBD1. This clonotype originated in a human donor who was the organ donor for an intestinal transplant. Source: unstimulated CD8+ T cells sorted from spleen or lymph node cells, taken before transplant. The nucleotide sequence is given as TGCGCCAGCAGCCACCGGGACAGTCCCCCCCACGAGCAGTACTTC. This codes for CASSHRDSPPHEQYF.